This TCR beta chain was found in a study of cytotoxic CD8 clonotypes in ibrutinib-treated CLL. The V end lost 5 bases, the J end lost 1 base, and 12 bases lay between the germline ends. This CDR3 region has 15 residues. Per germline, CDR1 SGHVS and CDR2 FQNEAQ. Study findings and constraints: Measured clonality at baseline was greater than in age-matched healthy donors and tracked with circulating CD8+ T-cell counts.

Library input was approximately 2.1 micrograms of DNA from cryopreserved PBMCs. Repertoires were generated with immunoSEQ multiplex PCR, while TCRdb's copy carries only in-frame clones and drops some. The data show approximately 97,000 clones, approximately 80% seen once. Regarding this clone: The target antigen is unknown.

The sequenced sample was PBMCs, obtained after 24 months of ibrutinib treatment. The rearrangement joins TRBV7-8 to TRBJ1-3; D not certain. The sequence came from a human donor with chronic lymphocytic leukemia. The CDR3 loop is CASSTRRGSGNTIYF. The CDR3 region has the DNA TGTGCCAGCAGCACCCGACGGGGTTCTGGAAACACCATATATTTT.